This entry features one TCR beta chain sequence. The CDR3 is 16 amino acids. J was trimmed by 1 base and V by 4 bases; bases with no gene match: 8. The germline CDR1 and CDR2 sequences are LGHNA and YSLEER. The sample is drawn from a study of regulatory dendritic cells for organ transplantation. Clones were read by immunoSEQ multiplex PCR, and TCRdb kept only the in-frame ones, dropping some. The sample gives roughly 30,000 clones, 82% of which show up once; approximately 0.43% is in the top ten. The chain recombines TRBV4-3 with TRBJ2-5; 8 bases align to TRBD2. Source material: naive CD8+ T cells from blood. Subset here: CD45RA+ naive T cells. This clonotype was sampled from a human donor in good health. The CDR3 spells CASSPAGAGGQETQYF. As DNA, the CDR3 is TGCGCCAGCAGCCCTGCGGGGGCGGGAGGCCAAGAGACCCAGTACTTC.